This T cell receptor beta chain was retrieved from a study of patients and donors after allogeneic stem cell transplantation. This clonotype was observed a few times. Germline V gene lookup returns CDR1 LNHDA and CDR2 SQIVND (reference sequence). This CDR3 region has 13 residues. V lost 5 bases to trimming and J lost 8 bases; unmatched junction nucleotides: 8. MiXCR, applied by TCRdb to the RT-PCR reads, yields one record per CDR3 protein. The table records some 960,000 distinct CDR3 sequences, about a sixth of them present only once. Sequences were obtained from blood, either unsorted or a sorted T cell fraction (not recorded which). The sequence was obtained from a human donor who was either an allogeneic HSCT recipient or a stem cell or donor lymphocyte infusion donor (not recorded which). It is not recorded whose cells these are; they may come from a transplant donor. The V and J genes are TRBV19 and TRBJ1-2, with 7 bases fitting TRBD1. The CDR3 loop reads CASSPQTGTGYTF. The CDR3 region has the DNA TGTGCCAGTAGTCCCCAGACAGGGACGGGCTACACCTTC.